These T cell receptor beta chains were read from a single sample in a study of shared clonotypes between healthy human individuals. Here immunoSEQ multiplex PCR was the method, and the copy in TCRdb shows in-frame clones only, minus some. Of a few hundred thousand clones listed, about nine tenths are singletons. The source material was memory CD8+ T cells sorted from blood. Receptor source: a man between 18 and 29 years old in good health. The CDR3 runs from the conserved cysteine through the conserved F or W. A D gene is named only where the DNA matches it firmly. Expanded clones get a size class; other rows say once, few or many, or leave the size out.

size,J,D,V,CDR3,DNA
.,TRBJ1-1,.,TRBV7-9,CASSFGVLEGTEAFF,TGTGCCAGCAGCTTCGGGGTCCTCGAGGGCACTGAAGCTTTCTTT
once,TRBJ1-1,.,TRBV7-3,CASSLTGANTEAFF,TGTGCCAGCAGCTTAACGGGGGCGAACACTGAAGCTTTCTTT
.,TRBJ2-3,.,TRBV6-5,CASSSHLGDTQYF,TGTGCCAGCAGTTCCCATCTAGGGGATACGCAGTATTTT
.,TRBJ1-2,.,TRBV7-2,CASSLTRGGGYTF,TGTGCCAGCAGCTTAACCAGGGGAGGTGGCTACACCTTC
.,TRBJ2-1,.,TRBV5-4,CASSFGNNEQFF,TGTGCCAGCAGCTTTGGGAACAATGAGCAGTTCTTC
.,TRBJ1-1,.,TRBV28,CASSLPGSSTEAFF,TGTGCCAGCAGTTTGCCCGGGTCAAGCACTGAAGCTTTCTTT
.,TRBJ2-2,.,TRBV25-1,CASKAPNTGELFF,TGTGCCAGCAAAGCGCCGAACACCGGGGAGCTGTTTTTT
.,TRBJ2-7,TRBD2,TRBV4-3,CASSRTSGYTYEQYF,TGCGCCAGCAGCCGGACTAGCGGGTATACCTACGAGCAGTACTTC
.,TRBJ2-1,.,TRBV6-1,CASSEVLLAGWTYNEQFF,TGTGCCAGCAGTGAAGTTTTGCTTGCTGGGTGGACCTACAATGAGCAGTTCTTC
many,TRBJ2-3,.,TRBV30,CAWSVQGRGWGTDTQYF,TGTGCCTGGAGTGTACAGGGTAGGGGATGGGGCACAGATACGCAGTATTTT
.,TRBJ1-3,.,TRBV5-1,CASSLVGAPIYF,TGCGCCAGCAGCTTGGTCGGAGCACCAATATATTTT
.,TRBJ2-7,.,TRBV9,CASSVELGSSYEQYF,TGTGCCAGCAGCGTAGAGTTGGGTAGCTCCTACGAGCAGTACTTC
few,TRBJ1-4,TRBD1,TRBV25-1,CASSEYGQAEKLFF,TGTGCCAGCAGTGAATACGGACAGGCTGAAAAACTGTTTTTT
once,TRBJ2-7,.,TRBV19,CASRPTTGSFNEQYF,TGTGCCAGTAGACCTACTACAGGGAGTTTCAACGAGCAGTACTTC
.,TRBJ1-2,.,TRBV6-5,CASSLDRHYGYTF,TGTGCCAGCAGCCTGGACAGACACTATGGCTACACCTTC
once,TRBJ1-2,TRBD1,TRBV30,CAWSPGQGHDTF,TGTGCCTGGAGCCCCGGACAGGGTCACGACACCTTC
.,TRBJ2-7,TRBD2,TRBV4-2,CASSQGLAAVYYEQYF,TGTGCCAGCAGCCAAGGCCTAGCGGCCGTATACTACGAGCAGTACTTC
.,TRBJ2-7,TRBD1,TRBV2,CASSVGQSYEQYF,TGTGCCAGCAGTGTGGGACAGTCCTACGAGCAGTACTTC
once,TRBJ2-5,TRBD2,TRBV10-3,CAVSGTSEETQYF,TGTGCCGTCTCCGGGACTAGTGAAGAGACCCAGTACTTC
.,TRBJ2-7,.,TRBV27,CASSLNAGTHEQYF,TGTGCCAGCAGTTTAAATGCAGGGACCCACGAGCAGTACTTC
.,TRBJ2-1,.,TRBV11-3,CASSHSPQGPYNEQFF,TGTGCCAGCAGCCACAGCCCCCAGGGACCCTACAATGAGCAGTTCTTC
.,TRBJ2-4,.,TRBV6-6,CASSYSQGDIQYF,TGTGCCAGCAGTTACTCTCAAGGAGACATTCAGTACTTC
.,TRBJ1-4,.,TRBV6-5,CASSYVKGSNEKLFF,TGTGCCAGCAGTTACGTTAAGGGGTCGAATGAAAAACTGTTTTTT
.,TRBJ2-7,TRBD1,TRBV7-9,CASSLQGTGGEQYF,TGTGCCAGCAGCTTACAGGGGACAGGAGGAGAGCAGTACTTC
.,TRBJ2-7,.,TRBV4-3,CASSQDRRGSSYEQYF,TGCGCCAGCAGCCAAGATCGTAGGGGGAGCTCCTACGAGCAGTACTTC
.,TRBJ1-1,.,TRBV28,CASSLRAMNTEAFF,TGTGCCAGCAGTTTGAGGGCTATGAACACTGAAGCTTTCTTT
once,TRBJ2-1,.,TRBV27,CASSSGLHNEQFF,TGTGCCAGCAGTTCAGGACTGCACAATGAGCAGTTCTTC
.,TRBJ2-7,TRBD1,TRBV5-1,CASSLSSDRSSYEQYF,TGCGCCAGCAGCTTAAGCTCGGACAGGAGCTCCTACGAGCAGTACTTC
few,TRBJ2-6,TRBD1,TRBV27,CASSATGGAGANVLTF,TGTGCCAGCAGTGCCACAGGGGGCGCTGGGGCCAACGTCCTGACTTTC
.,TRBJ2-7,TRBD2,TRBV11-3,CASSPSGLAPYEQYF,TGTGCCAGCAGCCCCTCGGGACTAGCGCCCTACGAGCAGTACTTC
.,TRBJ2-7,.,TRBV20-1,CSASGRYEQYF,TGCAGTGCTAGTGGGAGGTACGAGCAGTACTTC
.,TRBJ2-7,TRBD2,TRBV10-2,CASSELPSGDYEQYF,TGCGCCAGCAGTGAGTTGCCTAGCGGGGACTACGAGCAGTACTTC
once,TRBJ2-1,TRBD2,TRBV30,CAGNSGASYNEQFF,TGTGCCGGTAATAGCGGGGCTTCCTACAATGAGCAGTTCTTC
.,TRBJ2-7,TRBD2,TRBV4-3,CASSPGGSSDEQYF,TGCGCCAGCAGCCCGGGAGGGTCGAGCGACGAGCAGTACTTC
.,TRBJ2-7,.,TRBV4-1,CASSPGTASYEQYF,TGCGCCAGCAGCCCCGGGACGGCCTCCTACGAGCAGTACTTC
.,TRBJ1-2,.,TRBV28,CASRYGDYGYTF,TGTGCCAGCCGGTACGGAGACTATGGCTACACCTTC
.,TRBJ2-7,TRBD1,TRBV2,CASSTGVHSYEQYF,TGTGCCAGCAGTACAGGGGTCCACTCCTACGAGCAGTACTTC
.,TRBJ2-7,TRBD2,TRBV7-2,CASSLVAGALDEQYF,TGTGCCAGCAGCTTAGTAGCGGGAGCTCTCGACGAGCAGTACTTC
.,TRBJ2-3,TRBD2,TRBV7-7,CASSLTGGPRGQYF,TGTGCTAGCAGCTTGACGGGAGGGCCGAGGGGGCAGTATTTT
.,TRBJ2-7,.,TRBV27,CASSDRPMTGSLLEQYF,TGTGCCAGCAGTGATCGGCCAATGACAGGAAGCCTCCTCGAGCAGTACTTC
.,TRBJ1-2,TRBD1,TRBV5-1,CASSLAPGTVIYGYTF,TGCGCCAGCAGCTTGGCCCCCGGGACAGTAATTTATGGCTACACCTTC
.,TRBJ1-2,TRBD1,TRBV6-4,CASSDAGTGAYTF,TGTGCCAGCAGTGACGCCGGGACAGGCGCCTACACCTTC
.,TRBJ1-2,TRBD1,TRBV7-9,CASSLAQQGDYGYTF,TGTGCCAGCAGCTTAGCGCAACAGGGGGACTATGGCTACACCTTC